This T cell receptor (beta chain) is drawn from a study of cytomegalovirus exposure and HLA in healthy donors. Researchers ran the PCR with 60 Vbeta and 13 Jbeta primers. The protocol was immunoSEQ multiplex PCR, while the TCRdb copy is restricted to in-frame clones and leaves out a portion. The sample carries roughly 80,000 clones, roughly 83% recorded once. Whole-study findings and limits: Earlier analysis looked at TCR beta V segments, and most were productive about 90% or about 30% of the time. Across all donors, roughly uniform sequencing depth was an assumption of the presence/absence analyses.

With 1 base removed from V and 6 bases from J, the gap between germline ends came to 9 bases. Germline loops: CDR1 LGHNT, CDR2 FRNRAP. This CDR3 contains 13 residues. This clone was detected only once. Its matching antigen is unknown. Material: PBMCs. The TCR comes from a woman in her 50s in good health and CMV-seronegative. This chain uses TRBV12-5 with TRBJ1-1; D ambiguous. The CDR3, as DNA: TGTGCTAGTGGTTTGGGAACTTTAGCTGAAGCTTTCTTT. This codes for CASGLGTLAEAFF.